This entry describes one T cell receptor (beta chain). Its antigen is not identified. The record originates from a study of CD8+ T cells in alopecia areata. Study at large: By percentage of affected scalp area, the severity of treated patients was scored.

Treatment in this sample: oral pan-JAK inhibitor, 5-10 mg twice daily. RNA, once extracted, was reverse transcribed into cDNA for use as the sequencing template. The repertoire was sequenced with immunoSEQ multiplex PCR; TCRdb's copy has only in-frame clones and lacks some. Of under 150,000 clones in the sample, over 60% are singletons; the top ten hold around 6%. Whole-study results and caveats: When scalp samples are sequenced, resident alphabeta T cells of normal skin are also captured. Because of a solitary nonresponder, the connection of baseline CD8+ expansion to response stays uncertain. The study found higher clonality in lesional than normal scalp, especially in alopecia totalis/universalis.

This receptor was identified in a human donor with alopecia areata. Specimen: CD4+ T cells sorted from blood, collected at week 4, from a patient treated with tofacitinib.

CDR3 amino acids: CSVADRVTGYTF. The DNA of the CDR3 is TGCAGCGTAGCGGACAGGGTAACTGGCTACACCTTC. The rearrangement uses TRBV29-1 and TRBJ1-2; 8 bases fit TRBD1. Trimming at V came to 6 bases and at J to 7 bases, leaving 7 bases not matched to a gene. Germline CDR1 and CDR2: SQVTM and ANQGSEA. The CDR3 runs 12 residues.